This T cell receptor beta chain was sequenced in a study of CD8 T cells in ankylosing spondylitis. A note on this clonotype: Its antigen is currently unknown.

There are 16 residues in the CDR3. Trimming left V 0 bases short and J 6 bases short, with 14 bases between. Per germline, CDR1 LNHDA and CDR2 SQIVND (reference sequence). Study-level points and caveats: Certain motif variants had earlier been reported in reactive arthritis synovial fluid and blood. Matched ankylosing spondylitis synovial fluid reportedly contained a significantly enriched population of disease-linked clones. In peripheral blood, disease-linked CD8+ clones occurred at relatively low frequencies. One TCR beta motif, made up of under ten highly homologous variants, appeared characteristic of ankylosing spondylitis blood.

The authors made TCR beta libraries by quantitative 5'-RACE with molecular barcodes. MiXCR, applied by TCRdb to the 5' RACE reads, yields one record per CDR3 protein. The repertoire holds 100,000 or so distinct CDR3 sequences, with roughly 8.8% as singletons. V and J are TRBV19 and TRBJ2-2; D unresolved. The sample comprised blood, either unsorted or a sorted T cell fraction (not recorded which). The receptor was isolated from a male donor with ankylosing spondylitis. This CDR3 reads CASSIDYDDISGELFF. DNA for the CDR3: TGTGCCAGTAGTATAGATTACGATGACATTTCCGGGGAGCTGTTTTTT.